This T cell receptor beta chain appears in the sequencing data of a study of a mutant IDH1 vaccine in newly diagnosed glioma. Data came from immunoSEQ multiplex PCR; TCRdb stores just in-frame clones and leaves some out. Of approximately 84,000 clones listed, approximately 78% were seen once; the top ten hold roughly 5.6%. Trimming took 7 bases from V and 5 from J; bases not matched to a gene: 11. CDR3 size: 16 residues. Germline CDR1 is SNHLY and CDR2 is FYNNEI. Turning to this clone: Its target is unknown.

Time point denoted: week 47, end of study. Vaccination used 300 ug of mutant IDH1 20-mer peptide per dose, with topical imiquimod. The sample consisted of PBMCs, taken from a glioma patient whose treatment included an IDH1 peptide vaccine. This clonotype was sampled from a man in his forties with glioma. The gene calls are TRBV2 and TRBJ2-5; TRBD2 matches at 12 bases. CDR3 DNA: TGTGCCAGCATCAGGACTAGCGGGATACTCTGGGAGACCCAGTACTTC. Its translation: CASIRTSGILWETQYF.